Listed here is a single TCR beta chain. Its antigen remains unidentified. The CDR3 runs to 16 residues. Germline V gives CDR1 MDHEN, CDR2 SYDVKM. Trimming removed 7 bases at V and 5 bases at J, with 23 bases between. Purities in excess of 98% were seen in all sorted populations. This sample was taken from a study of beta chain features in type 1 diabetes. Study-level background: There was similarity between patients and healthy donors in age, gender and cell yields.

Expressed TCRB transcripts got sequenced, as all isolated RNA was reverse transcribed. Some clones are missing from TCRdb's copy, which holds only in-frame ones; the method was immunoSEQ multiplex PCR. The sample lists 40,000 to 60,000 clones; about 64% were seen once. Regarding the study as a whole: TCRB CDR3 length was moderately but significantly reduced in all four CD4+ subsets of Type 1 diabetes patients.

The material sequenced was stem cell memory CD4+ T cells from blood. The TCR sequence derives from a woman aged 25 to 39 with type 1 diabetes. The chain uses TRBV28 and TRBJ1-1, with D perhaps TRBD1 (5 bases). CDR3 amino acids: CASNLGGQRYSTEAFF. The DNA for the CDR3 is TGTGCCAGCAATCTGGGAGGACAACGTTACTCTACTGAAGCTTTCTTT.